A selection of T cell receptor beta chains follows, all from one sample in a study of T cells after yellow fever vaccination. Each CDR3 protein gets one entry after TCRdb re-called the 5' RACE reads with MiXCR. The sample has about 220,000 distinct CDR3 sequences; approximately 3% are singletons. Material: CD4+ T cells sorted from PBMCs, obtained 10 days after the yellow fever booster vaccination. All receptors derive from a man younger than 30 who received the YFV17D yellow fever vaccine. The CDR3 runs from the conserved cysteine through the conserved F or W. The D gene is left open where the match is weak. Clone size is shown for a subset of rows, as once, few, many or a class of expanded clone.

CDR3 protein,CDR3 DNA,clone size,D gene,CDR3 length,J gene,V gene
CATSRGGGHADTQYF,TGTGCCACCAGCAGAGGGGGAGGGCACGCAGATACGCAGTATTTT,many,TRBD2,15,TRBJ2-3,TRBV15
CASSLTSSGGASETQYF,TGTGCCAGCAGCTTAACTTCTAGCGGGGGGGCATCGGAGACCCAGTACTTC,.,TRBD2,17,TRBJ2-5,TRBV7-3
CASSSGGVNQPQHF,TGCGCCAGCAGCTCGGGGGGGGTCAATCAGCCCCAGCATTTT,many,.,14,TRBJ1-5,TRBV10-1
CASSQESGNTIYF,TGTGCCAGCAGCCAAGAGTCCGGAAACACCATATATTTT,few,.,13,TRBJ1-3,TRBV4-2
CASAGAIGTEAFF,TGTGCCAGCGCGGGGGCGATTGGAACTGAAGCTTTCTTT,many,.,13,TRBJ1-1,TRBV7-2
CASSSPLRGGGTAGELFF,TGTGCCAGCAGTTCCCCCCTTCGCGGGGGAGGGACCGCCGGGGAGCTGTTTTTT,many,TRBD2,18,TRBJ2-2,TRBV7-6
CASSGRSRLNHNEQFF,TGTGCCAGCAGTGGTCGCAGCCGTCTAAATCACAATGAGCAGTTCTTC,many,.,16,TRBJ2-1,TRBV2
CASSPGGAGNTEAFF,TGCGCCAGCAGCCCCGGTGGGGCAGGGAACACTGAAGCTTTCTTT,many,.,15,TRBJ1-1,TRBV5-1
CASSLAGTSVTTGELFF,TGCGCCAGCAGCTTGGCCGGGACGTCCGTAACTACCGGGGAGCTGTTTTTT,few,.,17,TRBJ2-2,TRBV5-1
CASSLGLRSETQYF,TGCGCCAGCAGCTTGGGCTTGCGGTCGGAGACCCAGTACTTC,.,.,14,TRBJ2-5,TRBV5-1
CATTSGGAGEQFF,TGTGCCACCACTAGCGGGGGGGCGGGTGAGCAGTTCTTC,few,TRBD2,13,TRBJ2-1,TRBV15
CASSPSTGIQETQYF,TGTGCCAGCAGTCCCTCGACAGGGATCCAAGAGACCCAGTACTTC,.,TRBD1,15,TRBJ2-5,TRBV28
CASSQDRGLAGDPYEQYF,TGCGCCAGCAGCCAAGATAGGGGACTAGCGGGGGACCCCTACGAGCAGTACTTC,many,TRBD2,18,TRBJ2-7,TRBV4-3
CATSRGLQGGGDYGYTF,TGTGCCACCAGCAGGGGATTACAGGGTGGGGGAGACTATGGCTACACCTTC,.,.,17,TRBJ1-2,TRBV15
CASREGQGTDTQYF,TGTGCCAGCAGAGAGGGTCAGGGCACAGATACGCAGTATTTT,few,.,14,TRBJ2-3,TRBV7-2
CASSQGPARRTDTQYF,TGTGCCAGCAGTCAGGGGCCCGCGAGGCGCACAGATACGCAGTATTTT,many,.,16,TRBJ2-3,TRBV6-2/TRBV6-3
CASSAPGAKGEQYF,TGTGCCAGCAGCGCCCCCGGGGCCAAGGGCGAGCAGTACTTC,many,.,14,TRBJ2-7,TRBV9
CASRDDREGNQPQHF,TGTGCCAGCAGAGATGACAGGGAAGGCAATCAGCCCCAGCATTTT,many,TRBD1,15,TRBJ1-5,TRBV6-1
CAISDRRDGLSEQFF,TGTGCCATCAGTGACCGCCGGGACGGGTTGTCGGAGCAGTTCTTC,many,.,15,TRBJ2-1,TRBV10-3
CASSRGTGGTFYGYTF,TGTGCCAGTAGTCGAGGGACAGGGGGAACGTTTTATGGCTACACCTTC,few,TRBD1,16,TRBJ1-2,TRBV19
CASSPLDSGTGELFF,TGTGCCAGCTCACCGCTCGACAGTGGGACCGGGGAGCTGTTTTTT,few,.,15,TRBJ2-2,TRBV18
CSASPGGSGANVLTF,TGCAGTGCTAGCCCAGGGGGCTCTGGGGCCAACGTCCTGACTTTC,many,TRBD1,15,TRBJ2-6,TRBV20-1
CASSLDSFGELFF,TGCGCCAGCAGCTTGGACAGCTTTGGGGAGCTGTTTTTT,many,.,13,TRBJ2-2,TRBV5-1
CASSRTAPYGYTF,TGTGCCAGCAGCCGGACGGCTCCCTATGGCTACACCTTC,many,.,13,TRBJ1-2,TRBV7-9
CASSFSGDIQYF,TGTGCCAGCAGCTTCTCCGGGGACATTCAGTACTTC,.,.,12,TRBJ2-4,TRBV7-9
CASSGGDRVDRPQHF,TGTGCCAGCAGCGGAGGGGACAGGGTTGATCGGCCCCAGCATTTT,.,TRBD1,15,TRBJ1-5,TRBV9
CASSGPGGLFYNEQFF,TGTGCCAGCAGCGGTCCCGGGGGCCTCTTTTACAATGAGCAGTTCTTC,few,.,16,TRBJ2-1,TRBV9
CASSEAGGGATDTQYF,TGTGCCAGCAGTGAAGCAGGCGGGGGGGCTACAGATACGCAGTATTTT,few,TRBD2,16,TRBJ2-3,TRBV6-4
CASSLDRGHRGYTF,TGTGCCAGCAGCTTGGACAGGGGGCACAGAGGCTACACCTTC,.,TRBD1,14,TRBJ1-2,TRBV7-2
CASRKGLAFPFKNEQYF,TGTGCCAGCAGGAAGGGACTAGCGTTCCCCTTTAAAAACGAGCAGTACTTC,.,TRBD2,17,TRBJ2-7,TRBV7-2
CASGSCAPKQGFLAKAGCNQPQHF,TGTGCTAGTGGGTCTTGCGCACCGAAACAGGGTTTTTTGGCAAAGGCCGGGTGCAATCAGCCCCAGCATTTT,.,.,24,TRBJ1-5,TRBV12-5
CASSLARSRGKSWGTEAFF,TGTGCCAGCAGCTTAGCGAGATCAAGGGGGAAGAGTTGGGGCACTGAAGCTTTCTTT,many,.,19,TRBJ1-1,TRBV7-9
CASSLLGRIGSETQYF,TGTGCCAGCAGCTTACTGGGCAGAATAGGCTCCGAGACCCAGTACTTC,many,.,16,TRBJ2-5,TRBV7-2
CASSGQGDYGEKLFF,TGTGCCAGCAGTGGTCAGGGGGATTACGGTGAAAAACTGTTTTTT,few,TRBD1,15,TRBJ1-4,TRBV6-5
CATYGQGETQYF,TGTGCCACCTATGGTCAAGGGGAGACCCAGTACTTC,many,.,12,TRBJ2-5,TRBV5-4
CASSLERHTDTQYF,TGTGCCAGCAGCTTGGAGCGTCATACAGATACGCAGTATTTT,many,.,14,TRBJ2-3,TRBV7-2